The next 30 T cell receptor beta chains were all read from a single sample in a study of lymphopenia after photon versus proton radiotherapy. Produced via immunoSEQ multiplex PCR; TCRdb's table is partial and in-frame only. The table includes tens of thousands of clones, more than 85% detected once. Sequencing was performed on peripheral blood, taken from a patient treated with photon-based radiotherapy. These receptors were taken from a woman aged 40 to 49 with cholangiocarcinoma.

V is TRBV6-1 and J is TRBJ2-2; 10 bases match TRBD2. Per germline, CDR1 MNHNS and CDR2 SASEGT. The CDR3 sequence is 15 residues long. After removal of 7 bases from V and 6 bases from J, the junction contained 8 bases not matched to a gene. The DNA for the CDR3 is TGTGCCAGCACCCGAGCGGGGGGGCCGTCCGGGGAGCTGTTTTTT. This sequence encodes CASTRAGGPSGELFF.

The chain joins TRBV29-1 to TRBJ2-1; TRBD2 agrees at 12 bases. V trimming: 5 bases; J trimming: 4 bases; junction bases outside the gene matches: 6. CDR3 size: 15 residues. Germline V gene sequence: CDR1 SQVTM, CDR2 ANQGSEA. The CDR3 DNA reads as TGCAGCGTTTCCCTAGCGGGAGGGCCATACAATGAGCAGTTCTTC. It codes for CSVSLAGGPYNEQFF.

This clone has a single count. The J gene is TRBJ1-1, the V gene TRBV28, with a possible D match to TRBD1 (5 bases). The CDR3 runs 13 residues. The V gene lost 6 bases and the J gene lost 3 bases, with 11 bases spanning the gap. From germline, CDR1 is MDHEN and CDR2 SYDVKM. The CDR3 DNA is TGTGCCAGCAGCCCGGGGGGGGACACTGAAGCTTTCTTT. This encodes CASSPGGDTEAFF.

The J gene is TRBJ1-1, the V gene TRBV25-1; TRBD1 might be the D (5 bases). Deletions cut 4 bases from V and 7 bases from J, with 13 bases between. The CDR3 spans 13 residues. CDR1 is MGHDK, CDR2 SYGVNS, per germline. The CDR3 here is CASSVDSQLEAFF. The DNA for the CDR3 is TGTGCCAGCAGTGTTGACAGCCAACTTGAAGCTTTCTTT.

This chain joins TRBV2 and TRBJ2-7; 10 positions agree with TRBD1. This CDR3 is built from 15 residues. Per the germline V gene, CDR1 is SNHLY and CDR2 is FYNNEI. V trimming: 7 bases; J trimming: 0 bases; junction bases outside the gene matches: 6. The CDR3 sequence: CASNSGTGVSYEQYF. The CDR3 nucleotides read TGTGCCAGCAATAGCGGGACAGGGGTCTCCTACGAGCAGTACTTC.

This clone was recorded only once. V gene TRBV5-1 combines with J gene TRBJ1-1; 8 bases match TRBD1. The CDR3 has 15 residues. Trimming took 4 bases from V and 4 from J; bases not matched to a gene: 9. CDR1 and CDR2 (germline): SGHRS, YFSETQ. DNA of the CDR3: TGCGCCAGCAGCCTAAAACAGGGGGGAAGCACTGAAGCTTTCTTT. Amino acids: CASSLKQGGSTEAFF.

This chain links TRBV2 with TRBJ1-2, with D uncertain. CDR1 SNHLY and CDR2 FYNNEI come from the germline V gene. Deletions cut 4 bases from V and 5 bases from J, with 14 bases between. CDR3 length: 14 amino acids. Here the CDR3 reads CASSAPEETYGYTF. The DNA for the CDR3 is TGTGCCAGCAGTGCCCCGGAAGAGACATATGGCTACACCTTC.

The V and J genes are TRBV30 and TRBJ1-3; D is unclear. The CDR3 totals 12 residues. Germline V gives CDR1 GTSNPN, CDR2 SVGIG (reference sequence). Trimming took 4 bases from V and 3 from J, leaving 7 bases between them. CDR3 protein: CAWKGLGNTIYF. CDR3 bases: TGTGCCTGGAAAGGGCTTGGAAACACCATATATTTT.

The rearrangement joins TRBV5-8 to TRBJ2-3, with 8 nucleotides matching TRBD2. The CDR3 runs 15 residues. J gave up 5 bases and V 0 bases, and 5 bases lay outside the gene matches. Germline V gene data show CDR1 as SGHTS and CDR2 as YDEGEE. CDR3 DNA sequence: TGTGCCAGCAGCTTGGCGGGGGGGCGTCTAGATACGCAGTATTTT. It is translated as CASSLAGGRLDTQYF.

This chain joins TRBV6-6 and TRBJ2-1, with no clear D. From germline, CDR1 is MNHNY and CDR2 SVGAGI (reference sequence). Trimming left V 4 bases short and J 3 bases short, with 7 bases between. CDR3 length: 13 residues. CDR3: CASSSLDYNEQFF. The CDR3, as DNA: TGTGCCAGCAGTTCCTTAGACTACAATGAGCAGTTCTTC.

The rearrangement links TRBV5-5 to TRBJ1-2; D gene ambiguous. The CDR3 runs to 12 residues. Per the germline V gene, CDR1 is SGHKS and CDR2 is YYEKEE (reference sequence). Trimming pared 7 bases from V and 2 bases from J, leaving 9 bases between. As DNA, the CDR3 is TGTGCCAGCCAGACCTTGAACTATGGCTACACCTTC. It codes for CASQTLNYGYTF.

The chain recombines TRBV30 with TRBJ1-1, with D possibly TRBD1 on 5 matching bases. Germline CDR1 reads GTSNPN; CDR2 reads SVGIG (reference sequence). This CDR3 is 15 amino acids long. V lost 2 bases and J 3 bases, leaving 16 bases between the germline ends. The DNA for the CDR3 is TGTGCCTGGAGTCTACCGGGACTCTTCGACACTGAAGCTTTCTTT. Translation gives CAWSLPGLFDTEAFF.

The chain couples TRBV4-1 to TRBJ1-5, with D unresolved. Trimming cost V 0 bases and J 3 bases, with 6 bases left between them. CDR3 length equals 14 residues. From germline, CDR1 is MGHRA and CDR2 YSYEKL. DNA of the CDR3: TGCGCCAGCAGCCAAGATCGAGTCAATCAGCCCCAGCATTTT. Encoded protein: CASSQDRVNQPQHF.

This chain uses TRBV19 with TRBJ1-4; maybe TRBD1 (5 bases). V gave up 6 bases and J gave up 0 bases, with 11 bases separating them. Germline CDR1 reads LNHDA; CDR2 reads SQIVND (reference sequence). This CDR3 spans 15 amino acids. CDR3 DNA: TGTGCCAGTAGCCCGGGGACTGCAACTAATGAAAAACTGTTTTTT. It yields the protein CASSPGTATNEKLFF.

J is TRBJ2-1 and V is TRBV19; D may be TRBD1 or TRBD2 (5 bases each). The CDR3 loop spans 14 amino acids. Trimming left V 3 bases short and J 3 bases short, with 9 bases between. Germline CDR1 LNHDA, CDR2 SQIVND (reference sequence). The DNA of the CDR3 is TGTGCCAGTAGTATTGGGGCGGGCTACAATGAGCAGTTCTTC. This codes for CASSIGAGYNEQFF. The full variable domain, its missing parts supplied by reference TRBV19 and TRBJ2-1, is DGGITQSPKYLFRKEGQNVTLSCEQNLNHDAMYWYRQDPGQGLRLIYYSQIVNDFQKGDIAEGYSVSREKKESFPLTVTSAQKNPTAFYLCASSIGAGYNEQFFGPGTRLTVL.

The rearrangement uses TRBV2 and TRBJ2-3; a possible D gene is TRBD2 (5 bases). The germline V gene encodes CDR1 SNHLY and CDR2 FYNNEI. Trimming removed 6 bases at V and 5 bases at J, with 18 bases between. The CDR3 has 15 residues. In DNA form, the CDR3 reads TGTGCCAGCAGGAGGGTCCCACTTTCGGGAGATACGCAGTATTTT. This codes for CASRRVPLSGDTQYF.

In its sample, this clone was seen once. The DNA for the CDR3 is TGCGCCAGCAGCCAAGCCGCAGCGGGCTCCTACAATGAGCAGTTCTTC. It translates to CASSQAAAGSYNEQFF. The chain carries TRBV4-3 and TRBJ2-1, with D possibly being TRBD2 (6 bases). V lost 1 base, J lost 0 bases, and 10 bases lay in between. CDR3 length: 16 amino acids. From germline, CDR1 is LGHNA and CDR2 YSLEER.

J is TRBJ1-1 and V is TRBV6-5; perhaps TRBD1 as D (6 bases). Germline loops: CDR1 MNHEY, CDR2 SVGAGI. The CDR3 contains 14 residues. V lost 6 bases and J lost 1, with 12 bases in between. CDR3 coding DNA: TGTGCCAGCAGACCCAGGGGCCCGAACACTGAAGCTTTCTTT. Its translation is CASRPRGPNTEAFF.

The V call is TRBV30, the J call TRBJ2-1; TRBD2 is a possible D gene (5 bases). The germline CDR1 and CDR2 sequences are GTSNPN and SVGIG (reference sequence). This CDR3 is built from 12 residues. The ends were cut back, 3 bases at V and 5 bases at J, with 8 bases in the middle. This CDR3 is CAWSPADNEQFF. The CDR3 nucleotides are TGTGCCTGGAGCCCAGCGGACAATGAGCAGTTCTTC.

The rearrangement uses TRBV5-1 and TRBJ2-1, with D possibly being TRBD2 (6 bases). The V gene's germline CDR1 is SGHRS and CDR2 YFSETQ. The CDR3 totals 17 residues. V lost 4 bases to trimming and J lost 4 bases, with 21 bases between them. This CDR3 is CASSRTTWAGLYNEQFF. The CDR3 region has the DNA TGCGCCAGCAGCCGAACAACGTGGGCGGGATTATACAATGAGCAGTTCTTC. The full variable domain, in which reference TRBV5-1 and TRBJ2-1 provide the parts outside the CDR3, is KAGVTQTPRYLIKTRGQQVTLSCSPISGHRSVSWYQQTPGQGLQFLFEYFSETQRNKGNFPGRFSGRQFSNSRSEMNVSTLELGDSALYLCASSRTTWAGLYNEQFFGPGTRLTVL.

The chain employs TRBV10-1 and TRBJ2-2; TRBD2 matches at 7 bases. The germline gives CDR1 WNHNN, CDR2 SYGVQD (reference sequence). The V segment lost 7 bases and the J segment 1 base; nucleotides outside the gene matches: 3. This CDR3 comprises 14 residues. CDR3 protein: CASTSGGNTGELFF. The CDR3 DNA sequence: TGCGCCAGCACCTCGGGGGGGAACACCGGGGAGCTGTTTTTT.

The chain recombines TRBV9 with TRBJ2-5; 11 bases line up with TRBD1. The CDR3 sequence is 14 residues long. Germline V lookup: CDR1 SGDLS, CDR2 YYNGEE. Germline trimming cut 3 bases from V and 2 bases from J; bases unmatched to any gene: 0. The CDR3 bases are TGTGCCAGCAGCGGGGACAGGGGGCAAGAGACCCAGTACTTC. Protein sequence: CASSGDRGQETQYF.

This clone has only a few counts. The chain links TRBV30 to TRBJ1-1; 7 nucleotides match TRBD1. This CDR3 has 13 amino acids. Germline V gene lookup returns CDR1 GTSNPN and CDR2 SVGIG (reference sequence). V shed 4 bases and J 1 base; nucleotides not matched to a gene: 3. The CDR3 protein is CAWKGTANTEAFF. As DNA, the CDR3 is TGTGCCTGGAAAGGGACAGCGAACACTGAAGCTTTCTTT.

This chain joins TRBV5-8 and TRBJ1-2; D not resolved. The CDR3 has 14 amino acids. Germline assignment: CDR1 SGHTS and CDR2 YDEGEE. V lost 6 bases, J lost 3 bases, and 15 bases lay in between. CDR3 loop: CASINRGNDYGYTF. The CDR3, as DNA: TGTGCCAGCATCAATCGGGGTAATGACTATGGCTACACCTTC. Together with reference TRBV5-8 and TRBJ1-2, the CDR3 gives the full variable domain: EAGVTQSPTHLIKTRGQQATLRCSPISGHTSVYWYQQALGLGLQFLLWYDEGEERNRGNFPPRFSGRQFPNYSSELNVNALELEDSALYLCASINRGNDYGYTFGSGTRLTVV.

This sequence joins TRBV6-1 and TRBJ2-5; tentative D call: TRBD1 (6 bases). V lost 4 bases and J 3 bases, leaving 6 bases between the germline ends. Germline CDR1 MNHNS, CDR2 SASEGT. This CDR3 comprises 12 residues. The CDR3 is CASSGQEETQYF. In DNA form, the CDR3 reads TGTGCCAGCAGTGGACAGGAAGAGACCCAGTACTTC.

The V and J genes are TRBV5-1 and TRBJ1-1, with D possibly being TRBD1 (5 bases). The germline V and J ends were trimmed by 1 base and 5 bases, with 15 bases remaining between them. CDR3 length equals 15 residues. CDR1 is SGHRS, CDR2 YFSETQ, per germline. This chain's CDR3 is CASSLRSGGRTEAFF. The CDR3 DNA sequence: TGCGCCAGCAGCTTGAGGAGTGGGGGAAGGACTGAAGCTTTCTTT.

V usage is TRBV4-3 and J usage is TRBJ2-7; weak D call: TRBD2 (6 bases). Germline V gene sequence: CDR1 LGHNA, CDR2 YSLEER. Trimming took off 0 bases at V and 3 bases at J, with 12 bases between the two ends. The CDR3 runs to 15 residues. CDR3 DNA sequence: TGCGCCAGCAGCCAAGATCACGGGAGCGGCTACGAGCAGTACTTC. Amino acid sequence: CASSQDHGSGYEQYF.

Only a few counts were recorded for this clone. V gene TRBV19 combines with J gene TRBJ1-1; 8 positions match TRBD1. V lost 4 bases to trimming and J lost 8 bases; unmatched junction nucleotides: 3. CDR1 is LNHDA, CDR2 SQIVND, per germline (reference sequence). This CDR3 region has 12 residues. The CDR3 loop is CASSRTGFEAFF. CDR3 DNA sequence: TGTGCCAGTAGTAGGACAGGGTTCGAAGCTTTCTTT. The full variable domain, rest sourced from reference TRBV19 and TRBJ1-1, is DGGITQSPKYLFRKEGQNVTLSCEQNLNHDAMYWYRQDPGQGLRLIYYSQIVNDFQKGDIAEGYSVSREKKESFPLTVTSAQKNPTAFYLCASSRTGFEAFFGQGTRLTVV.

The chain employs TRBV28 and TRBJ2-3; no reliable D call. The germline V and J ends were trimmed by 7 bases and 2 bases, with 7 bases remaining between them. The CDR3 is 12 residues long. Germline V gene data show CDR1 as MDHEN and CDR2 as SYDVKM. The CDR3 coding sequence is TGTGCCAGCACGTCCAACACAGATACGCAGTATTTT. Residues: CASTSNTDTQYF.

This chain links TRBV11-2 with TRBJ2-4, with 7 bases aligning to TRBD1. The CDR3 contains 15 residues. Germline assignment: CDR1 SGHAT and CDR2 FQNNGV. V was pared by 4 bases and J by 2 bases, with 5 bases of the junction left unmatched. The CDR3 DNA follows: TGTGCCAGCAGCTCGAGACAGGGAACCAAAAACATTCAGTACTTC. It encodes CASSSRQGTKNIQYF.